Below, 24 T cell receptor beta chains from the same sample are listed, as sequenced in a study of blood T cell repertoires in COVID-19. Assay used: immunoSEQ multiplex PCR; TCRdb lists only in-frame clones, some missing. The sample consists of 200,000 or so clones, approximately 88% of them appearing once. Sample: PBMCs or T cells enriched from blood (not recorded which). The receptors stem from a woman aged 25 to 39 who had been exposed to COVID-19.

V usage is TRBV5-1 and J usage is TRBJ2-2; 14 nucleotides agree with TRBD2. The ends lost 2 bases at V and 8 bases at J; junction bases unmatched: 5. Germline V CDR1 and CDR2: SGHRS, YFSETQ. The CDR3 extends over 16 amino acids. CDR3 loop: CASSLDGTSGSGELFF. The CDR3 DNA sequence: TGCGCCAGCAGCTTAGACGGGACTAGCGGGAGTGGGGAGCTGTTTTTT.

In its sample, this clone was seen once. The CDR3 bases are TGTGCCAGCAGCGTAGGAATGTGGTTCGGGAACGATGGCTACACCTTC. Its translation: CASSVGMWFGNDGYTF. This chain uses TRBV7-8 with TRBJ1-2, with no clear D. Germline V gene lookup returns CDR1 SGHVS and CDR2 FQNEAQ. Trimming left V 5 bases short and J 6 bases short, with 22 bases between. This CDR3 region has 16 residues.

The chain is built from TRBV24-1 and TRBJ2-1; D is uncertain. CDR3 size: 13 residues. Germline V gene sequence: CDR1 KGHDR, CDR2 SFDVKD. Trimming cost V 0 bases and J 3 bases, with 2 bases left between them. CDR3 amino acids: CATSDLRYNEQFF. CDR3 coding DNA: TGTGCCACCAGTGATTTGCGCTACAATGAGCAGTTCTTC.

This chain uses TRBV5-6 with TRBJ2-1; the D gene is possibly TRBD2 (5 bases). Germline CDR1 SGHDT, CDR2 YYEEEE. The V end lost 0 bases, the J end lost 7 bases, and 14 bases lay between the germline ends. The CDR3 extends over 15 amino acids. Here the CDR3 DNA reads TGTGCCAGCAGCTTGGGGCCCATTGGCGGGAATGAGCAGTTCTTC. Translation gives CASSLGPIGGNEQFF.

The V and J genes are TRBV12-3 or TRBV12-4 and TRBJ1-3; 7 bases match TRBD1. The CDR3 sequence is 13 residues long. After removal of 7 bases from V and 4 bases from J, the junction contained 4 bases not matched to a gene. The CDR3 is CASNTDRGNTIYF. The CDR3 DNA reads TGTGCCAGCAATACGGACAGGGGAAACACCATATATTTT.

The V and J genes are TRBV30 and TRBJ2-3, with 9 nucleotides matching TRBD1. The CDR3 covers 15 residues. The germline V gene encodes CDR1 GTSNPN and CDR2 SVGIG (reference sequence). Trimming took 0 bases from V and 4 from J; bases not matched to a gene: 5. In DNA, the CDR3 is TGTGCCTGGAGTGTGTTAACAGGGGGCGCAGATACGCAGTATTTT. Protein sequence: CAWSVLTGGADTQYF.

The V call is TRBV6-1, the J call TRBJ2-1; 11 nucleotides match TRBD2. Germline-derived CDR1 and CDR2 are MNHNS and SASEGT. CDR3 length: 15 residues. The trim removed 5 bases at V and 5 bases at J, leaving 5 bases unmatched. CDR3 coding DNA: TGTGCCAGCAGTTTACGACTAGCGGGGCACAATGAGCAGTTCTTC. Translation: CASSLRLAGHNEQFF.

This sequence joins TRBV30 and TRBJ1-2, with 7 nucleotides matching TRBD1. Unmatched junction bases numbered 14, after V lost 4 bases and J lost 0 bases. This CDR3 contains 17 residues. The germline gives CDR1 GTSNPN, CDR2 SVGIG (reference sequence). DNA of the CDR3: TGTGCCTGGAATTCACTAAAGGGACAGAGGGCTAACTATGGCTACACCTTC. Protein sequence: CAWNSLKGQRANYGYTF.

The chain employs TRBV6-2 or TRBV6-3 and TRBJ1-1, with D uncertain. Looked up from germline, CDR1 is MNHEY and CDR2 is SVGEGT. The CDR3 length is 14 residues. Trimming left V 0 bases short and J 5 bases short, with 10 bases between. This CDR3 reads CASSYSLSDTEAFF. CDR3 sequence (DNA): TGTGCCAGCAGTTACTCACTGAGCGATACTGAAGCTTTCTTT.

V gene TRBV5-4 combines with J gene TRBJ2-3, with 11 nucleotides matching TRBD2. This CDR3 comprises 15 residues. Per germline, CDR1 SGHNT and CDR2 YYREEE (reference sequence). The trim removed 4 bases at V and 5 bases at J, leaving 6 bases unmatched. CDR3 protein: CASSPTSGSIDTQYF. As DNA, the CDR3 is TGTGCCAGCAGCCCTACTAGCGGGAGTATAGATACGCAGTATTTT.

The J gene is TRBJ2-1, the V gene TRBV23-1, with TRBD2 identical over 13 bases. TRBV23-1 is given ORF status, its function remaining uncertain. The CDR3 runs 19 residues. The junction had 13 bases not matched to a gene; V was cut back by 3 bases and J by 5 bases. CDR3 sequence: CASSHHTSGRARCDNEQFF. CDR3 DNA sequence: TGCGCCAGCAGTCATCATACTAGCGGGAGGGCCCGTTGCGACAATGAGCAGTTCTTC.

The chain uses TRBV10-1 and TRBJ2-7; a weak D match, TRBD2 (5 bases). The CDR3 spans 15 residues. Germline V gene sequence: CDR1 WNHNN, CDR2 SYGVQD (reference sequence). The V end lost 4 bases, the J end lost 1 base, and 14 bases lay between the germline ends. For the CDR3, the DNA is TGCGCCAGCAGTGGGGAACGGGAATCATCCTACGAGCAGTACTTC. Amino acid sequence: CASSGERESSYEQYF.

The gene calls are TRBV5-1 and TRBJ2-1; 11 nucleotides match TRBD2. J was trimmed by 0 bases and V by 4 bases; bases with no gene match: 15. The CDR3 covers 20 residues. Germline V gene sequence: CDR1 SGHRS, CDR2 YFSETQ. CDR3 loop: CASSPGGSGRALSSYNEQFF. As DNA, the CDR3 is TGCGCCAGCAGCCCCGGGGGTAGCGGGAGGGCCCTCAGCTCCTACAATGAGCAGTTCTTC.

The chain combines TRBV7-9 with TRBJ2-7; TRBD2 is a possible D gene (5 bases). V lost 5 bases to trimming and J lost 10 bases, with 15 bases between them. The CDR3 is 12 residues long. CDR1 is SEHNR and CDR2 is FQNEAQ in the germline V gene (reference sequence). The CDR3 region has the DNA TGTGCCAGCAGCCCCACACCGGGGAAACAGTACTTC. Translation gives CASSPTPGKQYF. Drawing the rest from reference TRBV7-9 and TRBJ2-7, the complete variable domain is DTGVSQNPRHKITKRGQNVTFRCDPISEHNRLYWYRQTLGQGPEFLTYFQNEAQLEKSRLLSDRFSAERPKGSFSTLEIQRTEQGDSAMYLCASSPTPGKQYFGPGTRLTVT.

The CDR3 is CARGGTGGGETQYF. CDR3 sequence (DNA): TGTGCCAGAGGAGGGACAGGGGGTGGAGAGACCCAGTACTTC. The chain carries TRBV2 and TRBJ2-5, with 11 bases lining up with TRBD1. V lost 9 bases to trimming and J lost 4 bases; unmatched junction nucleotides: 7. The germline gives CDR1 SNHLY, CDR2 FYNNEI. The CDR3 covers 14 residues.

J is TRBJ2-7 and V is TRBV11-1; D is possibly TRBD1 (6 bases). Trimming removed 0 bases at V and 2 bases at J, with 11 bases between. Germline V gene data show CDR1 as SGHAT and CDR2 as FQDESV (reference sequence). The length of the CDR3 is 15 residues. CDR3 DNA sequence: TGTGCCAGCAGCTTAGCGCCGACAGGAGCCTACGAGCAGTACTTC. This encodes CASSLAPTGAYEQYF.

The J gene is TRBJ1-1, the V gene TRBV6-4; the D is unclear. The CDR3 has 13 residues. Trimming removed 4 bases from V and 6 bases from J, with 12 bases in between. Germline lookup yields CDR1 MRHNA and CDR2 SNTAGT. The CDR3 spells CASSGSRDPEAFF. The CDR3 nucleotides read TGTGCCAGCAGTGGTTCGAGGGATCCTGAAGCTTTCTTT.

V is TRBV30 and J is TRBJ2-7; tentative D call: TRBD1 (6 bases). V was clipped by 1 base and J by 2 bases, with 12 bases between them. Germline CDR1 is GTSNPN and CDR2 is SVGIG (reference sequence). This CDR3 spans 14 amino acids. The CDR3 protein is CAWSDQGHTYEQYF. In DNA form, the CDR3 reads TGTGCCTGGAGTGATCAGGGACACACCTACGAGCAGTACTTC. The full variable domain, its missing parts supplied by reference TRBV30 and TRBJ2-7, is SQTIHQWPATLVQPVGSPLSLECTVEGTSNPNLYWYRQAAGRGLQLLFYSVGIGQISSEVPQNLSASRPQDRQFILSSKKLLLSDSGFYLCAWSDQGHTYEQYFGPGTRLTVT.

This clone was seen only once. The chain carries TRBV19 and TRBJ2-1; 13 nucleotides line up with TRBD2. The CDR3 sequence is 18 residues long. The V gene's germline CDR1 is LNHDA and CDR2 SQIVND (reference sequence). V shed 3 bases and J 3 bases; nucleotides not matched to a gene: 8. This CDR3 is CASSIEGLAGQYYNEQFF. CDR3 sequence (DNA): TGTGCCAGTAGTATTGAGGGACTAGCGGGACAATACTACAATGAGCAGTTCTTC.

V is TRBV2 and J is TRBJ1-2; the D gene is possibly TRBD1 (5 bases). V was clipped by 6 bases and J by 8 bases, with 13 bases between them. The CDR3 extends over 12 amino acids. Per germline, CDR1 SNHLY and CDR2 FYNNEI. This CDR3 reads CASRLDMGGYTF. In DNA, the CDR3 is TGTGCCAGCAGATTGGACATGGGAGGCTACACCTTC.

DNA for the CDR3: TGTGCCAGCAGCTTACTCTCCAGGGTAAGGAAGCAGTACTTC. Translated: CASSLLSRVRKQYF. V is TRBV11-2 and J is TRBJ2-7, with a possible D match to TRBD1 (5 bases). Trimming shortened V by 2 bases and J by 8 bases, and 16 bases separated the two germline ends. The CDR3 is made up of 14 amino acids. CDR1 and CDR2 (germline): SGHAT, FQNNGV. The entire variable domain, with the rest obtained from reference TRBV11-2 and TRBJ2-7, is as follows: EAGVAQSPRYKIIEKRQSVAFWCNPISGHATLYWYQQILGQGPKLLIQFQNNGVVDDSQLPKDRFSAERLKGVDSTLKIQPAKLEDSAVYLCASSLLSRVRKQYFGPGTRLTVT.

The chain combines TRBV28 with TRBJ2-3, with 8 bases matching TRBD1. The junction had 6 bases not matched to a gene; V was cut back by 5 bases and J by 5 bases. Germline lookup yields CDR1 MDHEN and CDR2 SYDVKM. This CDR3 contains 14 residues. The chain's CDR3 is CASSPRGRGDTQYF. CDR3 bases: TGTGCCAGCAGTCCCAGGGGGCGCGGAGATACGCAGTATTTT.

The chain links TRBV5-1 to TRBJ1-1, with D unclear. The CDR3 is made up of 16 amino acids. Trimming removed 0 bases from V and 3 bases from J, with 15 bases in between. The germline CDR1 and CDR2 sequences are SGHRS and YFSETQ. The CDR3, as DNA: TGCGCCAGCAGCTTGGGCGTTGGGGTGCGGGACACTGAAGCTTTCTTT. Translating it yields CASSLGVGVRDTEAFF.

CDR3 nucleotides: TGCGCCAGCAGTGATACAGGCAATCAGCCCCAGCATTTT. It specifies CASSDTGNQPQHF. This chain uses TRBV10-2 with TRBJ1-5; unclear D gene. Germline lookup yields CDR1 WSHSY and CDR2 SAAADI. The CDR3 runs 13 residues. Between the trimmed V and J ends, which lost 3 bases and 2 bases, there was a span of 5 bases.